This TCR beta chain originates from a study of response to subunit inactivated influenza vaccine. Study-level points and caveats: Authors suggested seasonal influenza vaccinations each recruit few new T cells.

The CDR3 covers 15 residues. Germline trimming cut 1 base from V and 5 bases from J; bases unmatched to any gene: 4. Details on this clonotype: Its matching antigen is unknown.

Using its own MiXCR run on the RT-PCR reads, TCRdb lists one record per CDR3 protein. The repertoire holds approximately 530,000 distinct CDR3 sequences, with approximately 7.8% as singletons. This sample comprised PBMCs from blood, obtained around 25 months after vaccination. V and J are TRBV12-3 or TRBV12-4 and TRBJ2-1, with TRBD2 identical over 8 bases. The receptor comes from a man between 50 and 75 years old who received an inactivated influenza vaccine. The CDR3 DNA is TGTGCCAGCAGTTTAGGGCGGGGGGTCAACAATGAGCAGTTCTTC. Translated, it gives CASSLGRGVNNEQFF.